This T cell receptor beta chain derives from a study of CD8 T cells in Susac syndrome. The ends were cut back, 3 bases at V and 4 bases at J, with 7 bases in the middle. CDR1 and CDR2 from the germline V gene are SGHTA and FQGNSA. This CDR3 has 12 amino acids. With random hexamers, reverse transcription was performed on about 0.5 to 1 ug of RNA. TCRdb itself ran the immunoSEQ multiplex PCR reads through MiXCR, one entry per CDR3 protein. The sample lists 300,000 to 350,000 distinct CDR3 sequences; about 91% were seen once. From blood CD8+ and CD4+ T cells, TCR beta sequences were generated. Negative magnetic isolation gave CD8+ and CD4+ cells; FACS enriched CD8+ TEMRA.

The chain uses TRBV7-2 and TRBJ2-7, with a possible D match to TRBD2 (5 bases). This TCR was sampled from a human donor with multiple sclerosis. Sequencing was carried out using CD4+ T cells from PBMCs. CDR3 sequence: CASSFTRYEQYF. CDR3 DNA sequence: TGTGCCAGCAGCTTTACTAGATACGAGCAGTACTTC.